This T cell receptor beta chain stems from a study of cytomegalovirus exposure and HLA in healthy donors. The study ran its PCR with 60 Vbeta and 13 Jbeta primers. Using immunoSEQ multiplex PCR, the repertoire was profiled, and TCRdb retains in-frame clones only, with some absent. Among 80,000 to 130,000 clones listed, under 80% were seen once. V lost 3 bases, J lost 5 bases, and 2 bases stayed unmatched. Germline CDR1 SGHNT, CDR2 YENEEA. The CDR3 length is 13 residues. Study-wide points: In an earlier analysis, productive rearrangement rates for most beta V segments clustered near 87% or 30%.

Concerning this clone itself: Its antigen is unknown.

The J gene is TRBJ1-2, the V gene TRBV11-3; 8 positions agree with TRBD1. Input material: PBMCs. The clonotype comes from a woman in her fifties or sixties in good health and CMV-seropositive. The CDR3 DNA sequence: TGTGCCAGCAGCTTCGGGACAGGATATGGCTACACCTTC. Its translation: CASSFGTGYGYTF.